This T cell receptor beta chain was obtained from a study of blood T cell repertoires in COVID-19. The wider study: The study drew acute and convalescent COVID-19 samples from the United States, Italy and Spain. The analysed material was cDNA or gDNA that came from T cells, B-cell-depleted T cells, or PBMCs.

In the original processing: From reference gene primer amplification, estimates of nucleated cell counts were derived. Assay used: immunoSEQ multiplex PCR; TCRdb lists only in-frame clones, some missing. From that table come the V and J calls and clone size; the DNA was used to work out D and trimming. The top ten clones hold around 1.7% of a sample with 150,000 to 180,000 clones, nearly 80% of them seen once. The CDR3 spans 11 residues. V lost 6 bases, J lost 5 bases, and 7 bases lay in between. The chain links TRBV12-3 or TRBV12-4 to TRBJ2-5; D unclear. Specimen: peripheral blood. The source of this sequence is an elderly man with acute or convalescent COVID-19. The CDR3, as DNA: TGTGCCAGCAGCCGCCGGGAGACCCAGTACTTC. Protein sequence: CASSRRETQYF.